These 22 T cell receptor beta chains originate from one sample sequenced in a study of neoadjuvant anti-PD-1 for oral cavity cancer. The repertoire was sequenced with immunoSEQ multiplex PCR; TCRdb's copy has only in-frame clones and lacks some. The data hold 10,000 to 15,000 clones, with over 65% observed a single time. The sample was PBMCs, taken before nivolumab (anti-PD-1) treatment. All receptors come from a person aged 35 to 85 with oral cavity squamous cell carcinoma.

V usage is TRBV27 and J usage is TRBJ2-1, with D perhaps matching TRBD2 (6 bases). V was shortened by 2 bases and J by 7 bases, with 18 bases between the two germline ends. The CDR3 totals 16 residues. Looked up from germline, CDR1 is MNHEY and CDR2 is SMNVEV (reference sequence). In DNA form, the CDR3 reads TGTGCCAGCAGTTTACGAGTAGCGGAGGAACGGAATGAGCAGTTCTTC. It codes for CASSLRVAEERNEQFF.

CDR3 DNA: TGCGCCAGCGAGGGGGCTCTGAGCGGGAGGAAGACCGGGGAGCTGTTTTTT. Encoded protein: CASEGALSGRKTGELFF. This rearrangement joins TRBV5-1 to TRBJ2-2; 9 positions match TRBD2. There are 17 residues in the CDR3. With V trimmed by 7 bases and J by 5 bases, 15 bases remained unmatched. CDR1 and CDR2 from the germline V gene are SGHRS and YFSETQ.

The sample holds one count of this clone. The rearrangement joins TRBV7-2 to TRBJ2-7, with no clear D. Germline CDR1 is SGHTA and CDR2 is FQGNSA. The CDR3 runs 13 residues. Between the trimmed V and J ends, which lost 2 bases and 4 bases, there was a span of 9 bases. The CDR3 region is CASSLNRDYEQYF. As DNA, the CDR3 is TGTGCCAGCAGCTTAAACAGAGATTACGAGCAGTACTTC.

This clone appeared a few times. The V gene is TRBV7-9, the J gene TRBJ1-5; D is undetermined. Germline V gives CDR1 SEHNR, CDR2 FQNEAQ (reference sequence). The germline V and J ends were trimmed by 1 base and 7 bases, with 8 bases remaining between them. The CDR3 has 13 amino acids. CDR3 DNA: TGTGCCAGCAGCTTAGGACTTCAACAGCCCCAGCATTTT. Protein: CASSLGLQQPQHF. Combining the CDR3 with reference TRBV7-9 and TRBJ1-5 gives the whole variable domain DTGVSQNPRHKITKRGQNVTFRCDPISEHNRLYWYRQTLGQGPEFLTYFQNEAQLEKSRLLSDRFSAERPKGSFSTLEIQRTEQGDSAMYLCASSLGLQQPQHFGDGTRLSIL.

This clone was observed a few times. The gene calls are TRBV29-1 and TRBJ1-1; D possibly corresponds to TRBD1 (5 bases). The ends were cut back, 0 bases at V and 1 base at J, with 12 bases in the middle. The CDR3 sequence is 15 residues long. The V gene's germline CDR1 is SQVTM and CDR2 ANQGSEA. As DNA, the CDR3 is TGCAGCGTTGAAGATTATAGGGGCCCGAACACTGAAGCTTTCTTT. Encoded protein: CSVEDYRGPNTEAFF.

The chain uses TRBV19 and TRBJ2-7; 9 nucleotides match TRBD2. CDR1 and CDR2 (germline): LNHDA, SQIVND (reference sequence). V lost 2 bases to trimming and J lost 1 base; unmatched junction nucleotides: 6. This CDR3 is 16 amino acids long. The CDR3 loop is CASSIRKTSGSYEQYF. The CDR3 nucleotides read TGTGCCAGTAGTATAAGGAAGACTAGCGGATCCTACGAGCAGTACTTC.

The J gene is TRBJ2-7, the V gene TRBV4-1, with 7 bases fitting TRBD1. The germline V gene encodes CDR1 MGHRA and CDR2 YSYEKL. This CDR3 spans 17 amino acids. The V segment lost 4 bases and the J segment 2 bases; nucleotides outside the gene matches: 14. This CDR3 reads CASSPLLGQAGTYEQYF. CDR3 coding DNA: TGCGCCAGCAGCCCATTGCTCGGACAGGCTGGTACCTACGAGCAGTACTTC.

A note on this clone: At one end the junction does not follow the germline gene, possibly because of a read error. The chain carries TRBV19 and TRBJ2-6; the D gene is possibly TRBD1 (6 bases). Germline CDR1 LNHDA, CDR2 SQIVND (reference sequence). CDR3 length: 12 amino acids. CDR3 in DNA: TGTGCCAGTAGCAGGGGCGCCAGCGTCCTGACTTTC. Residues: CASSRGASVLTF.

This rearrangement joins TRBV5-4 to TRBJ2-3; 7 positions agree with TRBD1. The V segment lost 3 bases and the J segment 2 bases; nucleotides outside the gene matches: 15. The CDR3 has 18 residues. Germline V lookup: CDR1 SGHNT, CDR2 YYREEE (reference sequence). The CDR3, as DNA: TGTGCCAGCAGCTCCGGGACAGCCTTCTCCTACCCCACAGATACGCAGTATTTT. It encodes CASSSGTAFSYPTDTQYF.

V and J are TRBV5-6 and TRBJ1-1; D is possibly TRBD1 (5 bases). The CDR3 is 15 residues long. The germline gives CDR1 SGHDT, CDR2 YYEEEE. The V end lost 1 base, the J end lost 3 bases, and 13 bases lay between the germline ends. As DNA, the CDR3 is TGTGCCAGCAGCTTGAGGGGCGGGTGGGACACTGAAGCTTTCTTT. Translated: CASSLRGGWDTEAFF. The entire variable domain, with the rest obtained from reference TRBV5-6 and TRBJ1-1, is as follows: DAGVTQSPTHLIKTRGQQVTLRCSPKSGHDTVSWYQQALGQGPQFIFQYYEEEERQRGNFPDRFSGHQFPNYSSELNVNALLLGDSALYLCASSLRGGWDTEAFFGQGTRLTVV.

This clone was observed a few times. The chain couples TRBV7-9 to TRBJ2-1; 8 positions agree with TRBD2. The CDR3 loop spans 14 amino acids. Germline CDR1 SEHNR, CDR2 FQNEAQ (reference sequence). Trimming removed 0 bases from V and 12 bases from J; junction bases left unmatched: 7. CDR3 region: CASSLATGGRAQFF. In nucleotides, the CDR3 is TGTGCCAGCAGCTTAGCAACGGGAGGGCGCGCGCAGTTCTTC.

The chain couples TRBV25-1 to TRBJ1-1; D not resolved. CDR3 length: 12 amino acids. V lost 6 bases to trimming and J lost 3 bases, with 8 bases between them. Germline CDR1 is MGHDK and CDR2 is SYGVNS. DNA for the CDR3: TGTGCCAGCAGGGCGGGAGACACTGAAGCTTTCTTT. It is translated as CASRAGDTEAFF.

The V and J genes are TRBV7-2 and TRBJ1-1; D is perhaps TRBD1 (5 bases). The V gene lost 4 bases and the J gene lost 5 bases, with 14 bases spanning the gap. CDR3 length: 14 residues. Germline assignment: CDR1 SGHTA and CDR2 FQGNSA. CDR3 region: CASSYRDQRTEAFF. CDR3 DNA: TGTGCCAGCAGCTACCGGGACCAAAGGACTGAAGCTTTCTTT.

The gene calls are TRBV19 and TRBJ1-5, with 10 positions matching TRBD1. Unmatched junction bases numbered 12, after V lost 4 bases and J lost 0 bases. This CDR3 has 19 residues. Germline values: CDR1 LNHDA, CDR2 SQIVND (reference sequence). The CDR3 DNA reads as TGTGCCAGTAGTAAGGGGCCGGGACAGGGGTCGAATAGCAATCAGCCCCAGCATTTT. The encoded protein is CASSKGPGQGSNSNQPQHF.

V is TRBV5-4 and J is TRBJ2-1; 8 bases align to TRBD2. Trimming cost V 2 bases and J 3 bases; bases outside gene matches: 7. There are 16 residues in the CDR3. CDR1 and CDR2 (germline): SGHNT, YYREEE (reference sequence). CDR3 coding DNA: TGTGCCAGCAGCTTCCCTAGCGGGCCCAACTACAATGAGCAGTTCTTC. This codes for CASSFPSGPNYNEQFF.

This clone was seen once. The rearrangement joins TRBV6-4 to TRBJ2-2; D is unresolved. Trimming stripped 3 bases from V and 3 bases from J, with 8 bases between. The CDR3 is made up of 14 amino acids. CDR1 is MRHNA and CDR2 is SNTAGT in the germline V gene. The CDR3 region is CASSEGSHTGELFF. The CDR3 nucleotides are TGTGCCAGCAGTGAGGGTAGCCACACCGGGGAGCTGTTTTTT.

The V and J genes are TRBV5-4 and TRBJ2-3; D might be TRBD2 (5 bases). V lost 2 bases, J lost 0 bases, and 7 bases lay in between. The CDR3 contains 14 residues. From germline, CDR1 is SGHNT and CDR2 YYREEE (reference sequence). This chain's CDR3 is CASSFPGSTDTQYF. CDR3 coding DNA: TGTGCCAGCAGCTTCCCGGGGAGCACAGATACGCAGTATTTT.

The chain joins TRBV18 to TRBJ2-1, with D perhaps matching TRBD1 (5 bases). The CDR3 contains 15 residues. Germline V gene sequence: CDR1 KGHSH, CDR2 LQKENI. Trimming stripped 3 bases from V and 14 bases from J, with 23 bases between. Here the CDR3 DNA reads TGTGCCAGCTCACCCCAGTACACCCCCCCCAGGGCAAAGTTCTTC. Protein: CASSPQYTPPRAKFF.

This CDR3 is CASSLVSNTEAFF. CDR3 sequence (DNA): TGCGCCAGCAGCTTGGTATCGAACACTGAAGCTTTCTTT. The chain links TRBV5-1 to TRBJ1-1, with D hard to call. The ends were cut back, 0 bases at V and 1 base at J, with 4 bases in the middle. The CDR3 spans 13 residues. Germline V CDR1 and CDR2: SGHRS, YFSETQ.

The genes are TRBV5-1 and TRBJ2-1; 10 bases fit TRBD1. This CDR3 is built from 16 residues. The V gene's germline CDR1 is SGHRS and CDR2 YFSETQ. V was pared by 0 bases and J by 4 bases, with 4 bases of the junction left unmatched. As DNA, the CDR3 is TGCGCCAGCAGCTTGGGGGGACAGGGGAAATACAATGAGCAGTTCTTC. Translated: CASSLGGQGKYNEQFF.

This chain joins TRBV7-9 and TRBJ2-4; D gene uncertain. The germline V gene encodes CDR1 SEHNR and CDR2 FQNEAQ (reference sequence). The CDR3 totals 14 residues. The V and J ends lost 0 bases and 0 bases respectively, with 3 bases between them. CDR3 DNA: TGTGCCAGCAGCTTAGCGGAAGCCAAAAACATTCAGTACTTC. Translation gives CASSLAEAKNIQYF.

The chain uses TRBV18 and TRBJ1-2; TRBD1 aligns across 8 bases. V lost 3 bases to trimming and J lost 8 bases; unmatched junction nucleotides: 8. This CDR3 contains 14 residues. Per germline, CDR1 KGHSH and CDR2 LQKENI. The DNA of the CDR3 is TGTGCCAGCTCACCCAACACAGGGGGTCGGGGCTACACCTTC. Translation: CASSPNTGGRGYTF.